This paragraph covers one TCR beta chain sequence. The sample belongs to a study of blood T cell repertoires in COVID-19. Across the study: COVID-19 samples collected from the United States, Italy and Spain covered acute and convalescent phases. T cells, B-cell-depleted T cells, or PBMCs supplied cDNA or gDNA.

In the authors' methods: Estimated nucleated cell counts came from reference gene primer amplification. The repertoire was sequenced with immunoSEQ multiplex PCR; TCRdb's copy has only in-frame clones and lacks some. Clonal size and the V and J genes are those of that table, whereas D and trimming came from the DNA. The repertoire holds 130,000 or so clones, with around three quarters as singletons. CDR1 is MNHEY, CDR2 SVGAGI, per germline. V trimming: 5 bases; J trimming: 7 bases; junction bases outside the gene matches: 9. There are 15 residues in the CDR3. This chain connects TRBV6-5 to TRBJ2-2, with 8 bases that match TRBD2. Sequenced: peripheral blood. This receptor was taken from a human donor in a cohort sampled during active COVID-19. This CDR3 is CASSLGLVGFGELFF. CDR3 DNA: TGTGCCAGCAGTCTGGGACTAGTAGGCTTCGGGGAGCTGTTTTTT.